Listed below are T cell receptor beta chains from one sample, sequenced in a study of blood T cell repertoires in COVID-19. Clones were sequenced by immunoSEQ multiplex PCR, and TCRdb holds only the in-frame ones, with some missing. Among roughly 400,000 clones listed, roughly 90% were seen once. Input material: PBMCs or T cells enriched from blood (not recorded which). The source is a woman aged 25 to 39 who had recovered from COVID-19. Both conserved end residues are part of each CDR3.

>TRBV7-3
CASSFSVNQPQHF
>TRBV2
CASMTQGIGSPLHF
>TRBV5-1
CASSLRGGGTEAFF
>TRBV2
CASTRGQFLDSGNTIYF
>TRBV6-5
CASTFGGGYNSPLHF
>TRBV30
CAWDRDNSPLHF
>TRBV27
CASRKTGGIDEQYF
>TRBV9
CASSVSPGTTNEKLFF
>TRBV7-9
CASSLATGPETQYF
>TRBV29-1
CSVHTAGGDEQFF
>TRBV28
CASRGGSVEGTQEAFF
>TRBV4-1
CASSQGLSGFGFNSPLHF
>TRBV12-3/TRBV12-4
CASSNELTGELFF
>TRBV5-1
CASSLGVGVSGIQYF
>TRBV7-9
CASSLGQGGFSGYTF
>TRBV30
CAWSKGQGQQPQHF
>TRBV15
CATSSINQGVGSDEQYF
>TRBV28
CASSTQVNSGNTIYF
>TRBV19
CASSIGGSNTGELFF
>TRBV6-5
CASSYLEESPLHF
>TRBV12-3/TRBV12-4
CASRHGNSEAFF
>TRBV11-3
CASSLGGGNYNEQFF
>TRBV24-1
CATSDGKAGRTDTQYF
>TRBV18
CASSPLPGQATNEKLFF
>TRBV19
CASSIYGRSGNQPQHF
>TRBV2
CASPGEAFF
>TRBV18
CASSPKLAGGDEQFF
>TRBV5-4
CASSVDPAGVNTGELFF
>TRBV28
CASSPKGAGTYGYTF
>TRBV29-1
CSVGRQVGANEKLFF
>TRBV10-3
CAISEVKRGHNEQFF
>TRBV13
CASSFIASGGPETQYF
>TRBV5-6
CASSLGLARNEQYF
>TRBV9
CASSPTGAGGTYMNTEAFF
>TRBV7-3
CASSLTGGSGNTIYF
>TRBV5-4
CASSLALGGGSPLHF
>TRBV15
CATRRGGSGKGYEQYF
>TRBV19
CASRSGGATDTQYF
>TRBV29-1
CSVAGREGIGSYNEQFF
>TRBV6-2/TRBV6-3
CASSYGVTGLVYYGYTF
>TRBV5-1
CASRRTTGNTIYF
>TRBV7-2
CASSRGLAGAVSYEQYF
>TRBV28
CASSLTGLAGGDTGELFF
>TRBV5-1
CASSLGLQHGELFF
>TRBV11-2
CASSSLGEGLYQETQYF
>TRBV9
CASSDPRKASGANVLTF
>TRBV9
CASRAGSAASSYEQYF
>TRBV28
CASSYLSGVNQPQHF
>TRBV30
CAWSVGWRDGYTF
>TRBV9
CASSVEGQANEKLFF
>TRBV13
CASSLVAPSPLHF
>TRBV7-9
CASSLGTGSYEQYF
>TRBV5-1
CASSLGQGRGSGANVLTF
>TRBV28
CASRQVRTEAFF
>TRBV6-2/TRBV6-3
CASSTPPGGAPFTEAFF
>TRBV18
CASSPIGTSNSPLHF